These 29 T cell receptor beta chains originate from one sample sequenced in a study of cytomegalovirus exposure and HLA in healthy donors. The method was immunoSEQ multiplex PCR; TCRdb's version includes in-frame clones alone and lacks a portion of them. Altogether roughly 250,000 clones are present, approximately 84% being singletons, with the ten largest covering 1% to 1.5%. The sample was PBMCs. The receptor source for this set is a woman in her twenties or thirties in good health and CMV-seropositive.

The rearrangement links TRBV11-3 to TRBJ2-3, with D maybe TRBD1 (8 bases). The CDR3 consists of 14 residues. Germline V gene sequence: CDR1 SGHNT, CDR2 YENEEA. V was trimmed by 5 bases and J by 8 bases, leaving 17 bases between them. CDR3 in amino acids: CASSQDREGGTQYF. The CDR3 nucleotides read TGTGCCAGCAGCCAGGACAGGGAGGGGGGTACGCAGTATTTT.

The V and J genes are TRBV21-1 and TRBJ2-7; TRBD1 is the table's D call, not checked against the DNA. TRBV21-1 has pseudogene status. The CDR3 loop spans 16 amino acids. The CDR3 here is CASSKCQGQRDYEQYF. DNA of the CDR3: TGTGCCAGCAGCAAGTGTCAGGGGCAAAGAGACTACGAGCAGTACTTC.

The genes are TRBV27 and TRBJ2-1; 8 bases are a match to TRBD2. The germline gives CDR1 MNHEY, CDR2 SMNVEV (reference sequence). This CDR3 has 14 residues. The trim removed 7 bases at V and 7 bases at J, leaving 9 bases unmatched. CDR3: CASTRTSWMNEQFF. The CDR3 DNA reads as TGTGCCAGCACCAGGACTAGCTGGATGAATGAGCAGTTCTTC.

This clone was recorded once. The chain employs TRBV29-1 and TRBJ1-1, with 8 bases matching TRBD1. Trimming at V came to 7 bases and at J to 4 bases, leaving 11 bases not matched to a gene. CDR1 SQVTM and CDR2 ANQGSEA come from the germline V gene. CDR3 length: 14 amino acids. The CDR3, as DNA: TGCAGCGGCCTCGGGACAGGTCGAGGCACTGAAGCTTTCTTT. This gives the protein CSGLGTGRGTEAFF.

The chain links TRBV19 to TRBJ2-5, with unresolved D. This CDR3 has 11 residues. Trimming took off 5 bases at V and 3 bases at J, with 4 bases between the two ends. Per the germline V gene, CDR1 is LNHDA and CDR2 is SQIVND (reference sequence). CDR3 region: CASSRKETQYF. CDR3 bases: TGTGCCAGTAGTCGTAAAGAGACCCAGTACTTC.

The V and J genes are TRBV5-8 and TRBJ1-4; D remains unclear. V gave up 5 bases and J gave up 7 bases, with 15 bases separating them. The CDR3 is 14 residues long. Per germline, CDR1 SGHTS and CDR2 YDEGEE. CDR3 residues: CASRPLKRGEKLFF. CDR3 bases: TGTGCCAGCAGACCCCTCAAGAGAGGTGAAAAACTGTTTTTT. Full variable domain (missing parts from reference TRBV5-8 and TRBJ1-4): EAGVTQSPTHLIKTRGQQATLRCSPISGHTSVYWYQQALGLGLQFLLWYDEGEERNRGNFPPRFSGRQFPNYSSELNVNALELEDSALYLCASRPLKRGEKLFFGSGTQLSVL.

The V call is TRBV4-2, the J call TRBJ2-5; TRBD2 agrees at 15 bases. Germline CDR1 LGHNA, CDR2 YNFKEQ. CDR3 size: 15 residues. With 5 bases clipped from V and 4 bases from J, the junction kept 2 bases outside the gene matches. The CDR3 coding sequence is TGTGCCAGCAGCATGGGACTAGCGGGAGGAGAGACCCAGTACTTC. Its translation: CASSMGLAGGETQYF.

This clone was found a few times. The chain uses TRBV6-1 and TRBJ1-1; the D gene is possibly TRBD1 (5 bases). Trimming removed 8 bases from V and 6 bases from J, with 10 bases in between. The CDR3 contains 11 residues. Germline V lookup: CDR1 MNHNS, CDR2 SASEGT. CDR3 DNA sequence: TGTGCCAGCGGGGGGATCCCTGAAGCTTTCTTT. This sequence encodes CASGGIPEAFF.

The chain uses TRBV11-3 and TRBJ2-1; a weak D match, TRBD1 (5 bases). CDR3 length equals 17 residues. With 1 base removed from V and 4 bases from J, the gap between germline ends came to 17 bases. Germline-derived CDR1 and CDR2 are SGHNT and YENEEA. The CDR3 DNA sequence: TGTGCCAGCAGCTTAGGGGGCGTTCTGGAGAGATACAATGAGCAGTTCTTC. Its translation is CASSLGGVLERYNEQFF.

The chain combines TRBV10-3 with TRBJ1-1, with TRBD1 matching over 10 bases. Losses at the gene ends were 5 bases for V and 5 bases for J; bases not matched to a gene: 8. The CDR3 loop spans 15 amino acids. Germline V lookup: CDR1 ENHRY, CDR2 SYGVKD. This CDR3 is CAISSPGTGETEAFF. The CDR3 DNA reads TGTGCCATCAGTTCCCCCGGGACAGGGGAAACTGAAGCTTTCTTT.

This clone was counted once. The CDR3 DNA follows: TGTGCCATCAGAAGTCCTGCGGGGTCTCACAATGAGCAGTTCTTC. Translation: CAIRSPAGSHNEQFF. The genes are TRBV10-3 and TRBJ2-1; maybe TRBD2 (6 bases). Germline assignment: CDR1 ENHRY and CDR2 SYGVKD. CDR3 length: 15 amino acids. The ends were cut back, 6 bases at V and 5 bases at J, with 17 bases in the middle.

This rearrangement joins TRBV27 to TRBJ2-3; no definite D call. The CDR3 has 15 residues. V lost 6 bases and J lost 2, with 15 bases in between. Germline loops: CDR1 MNHEY, CDR2 SMNVEV (reference sequence). The CDR3 bases are TGTGCCAGCAGGGGCTCCTATACCCTCACAGATACGCAGTATTTT. Its translation: CASRGSYTLTDTQYF.

This CDR3 reads CASSPGLAGGSGWDEQFF. In DNA form, the CDR3 reads TGCGCCAGCAGCCCTGGACTAGCGGGAGGCTCCGGCTGGGATGAGCAGTTCTTC. The chain is built from TRBV5-1 and TRBJ2-1; 14 bases are a match to TRBD2. Looked up from germline, CDR1 is SGHRS and CDR2 is YFSETQ. This CDR3 region has 18 residues. V lost 4 bases to trimming and J lost 8 bases; unmatched junction nucleotides: 14.

V is TRBV11-3 and J is TRBJ2-1, with TRBD2 identical over 8 bases. In germline, CDR1 is SGHNT, CDR2 YENEEA. The CDR3 consists of 17 residues. J gave up 3 bases and V 2 bases, and 9 bases lay outside the gene matches. The CDR3 here is CASSLSMGSGNYNEQFF. The CDR3, as DNA: TGTGCCAGCAGCTTAAGTATGGGTAGCGGGAACTACAATGAGCAGTTCTTC.

The chain combines TRBV6-6 with TRBJ1-1, with a possible D match to TRBD1 (5 bases). Deletions cut 0 bases from V and 3 bases from J, with 14 bases between. This CDR3 region has 16 residues. Germline V gives CDR1 MNHNY, CDR2 SVGAGI (reference sequence). The CDR3 nucleotides read TGTGCCAGCAGTTACTCGAGTTATAAAGGGGACACTGAAGCTTTCTTT. It specifies CASSYSSYKGDTEAFF.

The J gene is TRBJ2-7, the V gene TRBV15, with 8 bases identical to TRBD1. V trimming: 0 bases; J trimming: 3 bases; junction bases outside the gene matches: 10. Germline CDR1 is LNHNV and CDR2 is YYDKDF (reference sequence). The CDR3 is 17 residues long. The CDR3 DNA is TGTGCCACCAGCAGAGAGCCTGCGGGACAGGAGGTCTACGAGCAGTACTTC. Protein: CATSREPAGQEVYEQYF.

This clone came up once. The rearrangement joins TRBV5-8 to TRBJ1-2; 7 bases fit TRBD1. This CDR3 has 14 amino acids. Germline V gene data show CDR1 as SGHTS and CDR2 as YDEGEE. V shed 3 bases, J shed 5 bases, and the junction held 7 bases outside the gene matches. The CDR3 region is CASSSRGWGYGYTF. CDR3 nucleotides: TGTGCCAGCAGCTCCAGGGGGTGGGGGTATGGCTACACCTTC.

The CDR3 region has the DNA TGTGCCAGCATGTTTCTCGGACTAGCGGGGGATACGCAGTATTTT. Amino acids: CASMFLGLAGDTQYF. V usage is TRBV2 and J usage is TRBJ2-3; 12 bases map to TRBD2. J was trimmed by 6 bases and V by 7 bases; bases with no gene match: 8. Germline-derived CDR1 and CDR2 are SNHLY and FYNNEI. CDR3 length: 15 amino acids.

This chain uses TRBV2 with TRBJ2-3, with D hard to call. The V and J ends lost 7 bases and 4 bases respectively, with 9 bases between them. Germline V gene sequence: CDR1 SNHLY, CDR2 FYNNEI. The CDR3 is 12 amino acids. The CDR3 here is CASKRIADTQYF. Here the CDR3 DNA reads TGTGCCAGCAAGAGGATCGCAGATACGCAGTATTTT.

V is TRBV13 and J is TRBJ2-5; D perhaps matches TRBD1 (5 bases). The CDR3 extends over 13 amino acids. Looked up from germline, CDR1 is PRHDT and CDR2 is FYEKMQ (reference sequence). Deletions cut 3 bases from V and 7 bases from J, with 12 bases between. The CDR3 nucleotides are TGTGCCAGCAGCTTTCTAGGGGTAGGGACCCAGTACTTC. It translates to CASSFLGVGTQYF.

V is TRBV19 and J is TRBJ2-7, with D tentatively TRBD1 (5 bases). CDR3 length: 14 residues. V gave up 5 bases and J gave up 2 bases, with 13 bases separating them. Germline V gene lookup returns CDR1 LNHDA and CDR2 SQIVND (reference sequence). CDR3 sequence reads: CASSESRAPYEQYF. CDR3 coding DNA: TGTGCCAGTAGTGAAAGCAGGGCCCCCTACGAGCAGTACTTC.

The chain recombines TRBV6-6 with TRBJ2-7; tentatively, D is TRBD1 (5 bases). Germline assignment: CDR1 MNHNY and CDR2 SVGAGI (reference sequence). The V and J ends lost 0 bases and 4 bases respectively, with 7 bases between them. This CDR3 spans 13 amino acids. The CDR3 sequence: CASSYSGVYEQYF. CDR3 bases: TGTGCCAGCAGTTACTCAGGGGTATACGAGCAGTACTTC.

The V and J genes are TRBV6-5 and TRBJ2-1; D gene uncertain. CDR3 size: 12 residues. Trimming cost V 7 bases and J 6 bases, with 10 bases left between them. Germline CDR1 and CDR2: MNHEY and SVGAGI. As DNA, the CDR3 is TGTGCCAGCAAATCCTCCGGCAATGAGCAGTTCTTC. Its protein is CASKSSGNEQFF.

Ten or more counts support this clone. Other nucleotide sequences from this sample produce the same CDR3. The chain employs TRBV7-8 and TRBJ1-5, with D perhaps matching TRBD1 (5 bases). CDR3 length: 13 residues. Between the trimmed V and J ends, which lost 1 base and 5 bases, there was a span of 6 bases. The germline V gene has CDR1 SGHVS and CDR2 FQNEAQ. The CDR3 reads CASSLVQDQPQHF. DNA for the CDR3: TGTGCCAGCAGCTTAGTACAGGATCAGCCCCAGCATTTT. The complete variable domain, with remaining parts taken from reference TRBV7-8 and TRBJ1-5, reads GAGVSQSPRYKVAKRGQDVALRCDPISGHVSLFWYQQALGQGPEFLTYFQNEAQLDKSGLPSDRFFAERPEGSVSTLKIQRTQQEDSAVYLCASSLVQDQPQHFGDGTRLSIL.

CDR3 DNA sequence: TGTGCCAGCGGATCCGAGGTCCGGACTGAAGCTTTCTTT. Protein: CASGSEVRTEAFF. The chain employs TRBV6-1 and TRBJ1-1, with D unclear. V was clipped by 8 bases and J by 5 bases, with 15 bases between them. CDR3 length: 13 residues. Germline loops: CDR1 MNHNS, CDR2 SASEGT.

CDR3 nucleotides: TGTGCCAGCAGTGAGTTTGGGACATTCGGTGAAAAACTGTTTTTT. Protein: CASSEFGTFGEKLFF. This chain connects TRBV2 to TRBJ1-4, with D tentatively TRBD1 (6 bases). Looked up from germline, CDR1 is SNHLY and CDR2 is FYNNEI. Trimming cost V 3 bases and J 7 bases, with 15 bases left between them. The CDR3 consists of 15 residues.

The table lists this clone with a few counts. The chain combines TRBV6-5 with TRBJ1-2; D possibly corresponds to TRBD1 (5 bases). The ends were cut back, 6 bases at V and 2 bases at J, with 10 bases in the middle. This CDR3 has 13 amino acids. From germline, CDR1 is MNHEY and CDR2 SVGAGI. CDR3 protein: CASRPQGNYGYTF. The CDR3 DNA reads TGTGCCAGCAGACCGCAGGGAAACTATGGCTACACCTTC.

This rearrangement joins TRBV29-1 to TRBJ1-2; D gene unclear. The germline CDR1 and CDR2 sequences are SQVTM and ANQGSEA. This CDR3 is built from 11 residues. V was cut by 3 bases and J by 10 bases, with 12 bases left in between. The DNA for the CDR3 is TGCAGCGTTGACGCCGAGGGTCCCTACACCTTC. Protein sequence: CSVDAEGPYTF.

The rearrangement uses TRBV5-4 and TRBJ1-1, with D maybe TRBD1 (5 bases). V was pared by 0 bases and J by 6 bases, with 9 bases between. The CDR3 covers 13 residues. Germline V CDR1 and CDR2: SGHNT, YYREEE (reference sequence). CDR3 coding DNA: TGTGCCAGCAGCTTGGACAGGAATTCTGAAGCTTTCTTT. It yields the protein CASSLDRNSEAFF.